This T cell receptor (beta chain) was obtained from a study of cytomegalovirus exposure and HLA in healthy donors. Overall study context: Ancestry clustering placed 70% to 85% of approximately 420 genotyped donors in the Caucasian-associated cluster.

V dropped 4 bases and J dropped 2 bases, with 15 bases sitting between them. Germline CDR1 reads SQVTM; CDR2 reads ANQGSEA. The CDR3 loop spans 14 amino acids. The PCR was carried out with 60 Vbeta primers and 13 Jbeta primers. Generated by immunoSEQ multiplex PCR, the TCRdb table keeps only in-frame clones and is missing some. There are around 76,000 clones in the sample; about 81% occur only once, and over 7% lies in the top ten. The TCR was taken from a woman aged 40-49 years in good health and CMV-seropositive. What was sequenced was PBMCs. V usage is TRBV29-1 and J usage is TRBJ2-7; TRBD2 might be the D (6 bases). DNA of the CDR3: TGCAGCGTTGTTAGCGGCAGAGGAACCTACGAGCAGTACTTC. Its translation is CSVVSGRGTYEQYF.